The 15 T cell receptor beta chains below were found in one sample sequenced in a study of persistence of HIV-infected CD4 T cells. These receptors have no identified antigens. Sequencing used immunoSEQ version 4 in survey mode. Some clones are missing from TCRdb's copy, which holds only in-frame ones; the method was immunoSEQ multiplex PCR. The data contain roughly 35,000 clones, less than 90% of them singletons. The stimulus was lysate of CMV-infected fibroblasts, 10 ug/mL. CD40L-negative CD69-negative CD45RO-high memory CD4+ T cells were sorted as populations depleted of antigen-responding cells. The specimen was CD4+ T cells sorted from PBMCs after approximately 18-hour stimulation, collected from a patient who received antiretroviral therapy. The receptor set was obtained from an adult man with HIV who was CMV-seropositive.

This rearrangement joins TRBV7-9 to TRBJ1-1; 7 bases are a match to TRBD1. This CDR3 contains 13 residues. V trimming: 4 bases; J trimming: 7 bases; junction bases outside the gene matches: 6. Germline V CDR1 and CDR2: SEHNR, FQNEAQ (reference sequence). The DNA for the CDR3 is TGTGCCAGCAGCTCGGGACAGACCTATGAAGCTTTCTTT. Its protein is CASSSGQTYEAFF.

V usage is TRBV23-1 and J usage is TRBJ1-5; D may be TRBD1 (6 bases). TRBV23-1 is reported as an ORF; its role is uncertain. The CDR3 has 18 residues. The ends were cut back, 3 bases at V and 0 bases at J, with 18 bases in the middle. CDR3 protein: CASSHHRAYLYSNQPQHF. CDR3 sequence (DNA): TGCGCCAGCAGTCACCACAGGGCTTATCTCTATAGCAATCAGCCCCAGCATTTT.

This chain connects TRBV5-1 to TRBJ1-1; maybe TRBD1 (6 bases). The CDR3 spans 13 residues. Germline-derived CDR1 and CDR2 are SGHRS and YFSETQ. The V gene lost 2 bases and the J gene lost 5 bases, with 10 bases spanning the gap. DNA for the CDR3: TGCGCCAGCAGCTTCACAGGGAGAACTGAAGCTTTCTTT. Protein sequence: CASSFTGRTEAFF.

This chain joins TRBV29-1 and TRBJ2-2; tentative D call: TRBD1 (5 bases). The CDR3 consists of 14 residues. Between the trimmed V and J ends, which lost 7 bases and 1 base, there was a span of 13 bases. Germline CDR1 and CDR2: SQVTM and ANQGSEA. As DNA, the CDR3 is TGCAGCGCCGTCGGACAATTGAACACCGGGGAGCTGTTTTTT. Residues: CSAVGQLNTGELFF.

The V gene is TRBV9, the J gene TRBJ1-2; possibly TRBD1 for D (5 bases). V lost 2 bases, J lost 4 bases, and 18 bases lay in between. Germline CDR1 reads SGDLS; CDR2 reads YYNGEE. CDR3 length: 16 residues. CDR3 DNA: TGTGCCAGCAGCGTCGGTTTTGCAGCGGACATCTATGGCTACACCTTC. Residues: CASSVGFAADIYGYTF.

V gene TRBV2 combines with J gene TRBJ1-2; D ambiguous. The CDR3 has 13 amino acids. V was trimmed by 1 base and J by 3 bases, leaving 6 bases between them. CDR1 and CDR2 from the germline V gene are SNHLY and FYNNEI. For the CDR3, the DNA is TGTGCCAGCAGTGAAGATCAACACTATGGCTACACCTTC. Protein sequence: CASSEDQHYGYTF.

The chain is built from TRBV9 and TRBJ2-2; TRBD1 aligns across 8 bases. CDR3 length: 18 residues. The trim removed 4 bases at V and 1 base at J, leaving 12 bases unmatched. Per the germline V gene, CDR1 is SGDLS and CDR2 is YYNGEE. Written as DNA, the CDR3 is TGTGCCAGCAGCTCACCCAAATGGACAGGGAGGAACACCGGGGAGCTGTTTTTT. Its translation is CASSSPKWTGRNTGELFF.

The sample holds one count of this clone. The chain links TRBV7-2 to TRBJ2-2; TRBD2 is a possible D gene (5 bases). Trimming removed 1 base from V and 0 bases from J, with 12 bases in between. In germline, CDR1 is SGHTA, CDR2 FQGNSA. The CDR3 runs 17 residues. The CDR3 protein is CASSLGGAAANTGELFF. As DNA, the CDR3 is TGTGCCAGCAGCTTAGGAGGAGCGGCCGCGAACACCGGGGAGCTGTTTTTT.

The rearrangement links TRBV10-1 to TRBJ2-6; tentative D call: TRBD2 (5 bases). Trimming cost V 4 bases and J 2 bases, with 6 bases left between them. The CDR3 is 14 residues long. CDR1 and CDR2 (germline): WNHNN, SYGVQD (reference sequence). The CDR3 spells CASSAGTGANVLTF. The CDR3 coding sequence is TGCGCCAGCAGTGCGGGAACTGGGGCCAACGTCCTGACTTTC.

The chain carries TRBV19 and TRBJ1-3; weak D call: TRBD1 (6 bases). V gave up 5 bases and J gave up 2 bases, with 10 bases separating them. This CDR3 spans 14 amino acids. Germline V gene sequence: CDR1 LNHDA, CDR2 SQIVND (reference sequence). The CDR3 nucleotides read TGTGCCAGTAGTCGCGGGACAACTGGAAACACCATATATTTT. Translation: CASSRGTTGNTIYF.

Here the CDR3 DNA reads TGCGCCAGCGAAAAGCCGGCAGAAAACATTCAGTACTTC. Its protein is CASEKPAENIQYF. This chain uses TRBV10-2 with TRBJ2-4; unclear D gene. Germline CDR1 and CDR2: WSHSY and SAAADI. The CDR3 runs 13 residues. Trimming left V 8 bases short and J 5 bases short, with 13 bases between.

The chain links TRBV28 to TRBJ1-3; D unclear. The germline V gene has CDR1 MDHEN and CDR2 SYDVKM. This CDR3 has 13 residues. The ends were cut back, 7 bases at V and 4 bases at J, with 11 bases in the middle. CDR3 sequence reads: CASIPALGNTIYF. The DNA of the CDR3 is TGTGCCAGCATTCCCGCGCTGGGAAACACCATATATTTT.

As to this clone: The junction differs from germline at one of its ends, possibly a read error. CDR3 in amino acids: CASSEGQANTEAFF. CDR3 in DNA: TGTGCCAGCAGCGAAGGACAGGCGAACACTGAAGCTTTCTTT. The chain combines TRBV6-1 with TRBJ1-1, with TRBD1 matching over 7 bases. This CDR3 is 14 amino acids long. Germline-derived CDR1 and CDR2 are MNHNS and SASEGT.

CDR3 in amino acids: CASSPVEGSPSNYGYTF. CDR3 sequence (DNA): TGTGCCAGCTCACCAGTGGAGGGGTCACCTTCTAACTATGGCTACACCTTC. This sequence joins TRBV18 and TRBJ1-2; weak D call: TRBD1 (5 bases). In germline, CDR1 is KGHSH, CDR2 LQKENI. V lost 2 bases to trimming and J lost 0 bases, with 16 bases between them. The CDR3 is made up of 17 amino acids.

V usage is TRBV30 and J usage is TRBJ1-1; TRBD1 matches at 7 bases. Germline loops: CDR1 GTSNPN, CDR2 SVGIG (reference sequence). V gave up 7 bases and J gave up 3 bases; unmatched junction bases: 8. The CDR3 runs to 13 residues. In DNA, the CDR3 is TGTGCCTCCATGAGACAGGGTTACACTGAAGCTTTCTTT. Translation gives CASMRQGYTEAFF.